The 21 T cell receptor beta chains below were found in one sample sequenced in a study of regulatory T cells in long-lasting Graves disease. As to time point: newly diagnosed GD, antithyroid drugs for less than 3 months. Generation of the TCR library employed RNA extracted from PBMCs. Building the TCR beta libraries relied on iRepertoire HTBI primers, and CDR3 regions underwent Arm-PCR. Each CDR3 protein gets one entry after TCRdb re-called the multiplex PCR reads with MiXCR. The table has a few hundred thousand distinct CDR3 sequences, 20% seen once. The input for sequencing was peripheral blood mononuclear cells (PBMCs), taken at new diagnosis, from a patient treated with antithyroid drugs. These receptors were collected from a female donor with Graves disease.

This clonotype was picked up many times. This chain uses TRBV20-1 with TRBJ2-2; maybe TRBD1 (5 bases). The ends were cut back, 3 bases at V and 4 bases at J, with 12 bases in the middle. Looked up from germline, CDR1 is DFQATT and CDR2 is SNEGSKA (reference sequence). There are 14 residues in the CDR3. The CDR3 DNA follows: TGCAGTGCTAGGGGGCGACTGGCCACCGGGGAGCTGTTTTTT. It codes for CSARGRLATGELFF.

The V call is TRBV9, the J call TRBJ1-4; D is ambiguous. The V and J ends lost 0 bases and 9 bases respectively, with 15 bases between them. The CDR3 is 15 residues long. Germline V CDR1 and CDR2: SGDLS, YYNGEE. The DNA for the CDR3 is TGTGCCAGCAGCGTAGCGGGCGGTGCAATTAAAAAACTGTTTTTT. This sequence encodes CASSVAGGAIKKLFF.

This clonotype has at least ten counts. This chain connects TRBV5-1 to TRBJ1-6; 7 nucleotides line up with TRBD1. CDR3 size: 15 residues. Germline V gene lookup returns CDR1 SGHRS and CDR2 YFSETQ. V dropped 0 bases and J dropped 5; count of bases not matched to a gene: 2. The CDR3 DNA reads as TGCGCCAGCAGCTTGGGTACAGGGGATAATTCACCCCTCCACTTT. It translates to CASSLGTGDNSPLHF.

In its sample, this clonotype was seen many times. The chain couples TRBV6-1 to TRBJ1-2; D is unclear. Germline V gene lookup returns CDR1 MNHNS and CDR2 SASEGT. V lost 1 base and J lost 8, with 14 bases in between. The CDR3 sequence is 14 residues long. The CDR3 sequence: CASSEEGSLRGYTF. The CDR3, as DNA: TGTGCCAGCAGTGAAGAGGGATCGTTACGGGGCTACACCTTC.

As for this clonotype: A far larger clone is one base from this, pointing to a likely read error. No conserved phenylalanine or tryptophan ends this CDR3, so it is likely a read error. The V and J genes are TRBV27 and TRBJ1-1; D is unresolved. Per germline, CDR1 MNHEY and CDR2 SMNVEV (reference sequence). V lost 3 bases to trimming and J lost 7 bases, with 9 bases between them. The CDR3 is 12 amino acids. The CDR3 region has the DNA TGTGCCAGCAGTTTGCCATCCCATGAAGCTTTCCTT. Translating it yields CASSLPSHEAFL.

This clonotype was counted ten times or more. The chain couples TRBV7-2 to TRBJ1-2; no reliable D call. This CDR3 is built from 14 residues. Trimming took 2 bases from V and 8 from J, leaving 15 bases between them. Germline CDR1 reads SGHTA; CDR2 reads FQGNSA. CDR3 in amino acids: CASSLNAHPGGYTF. CDR3 coding DNA: TGTGCCAGCAGCTTAAATGCCCACCCGGGAGGCTACACCTTC.

This clonotype has a count of ten or more. The chain links TRBV10-3 to TRBJ1-3; maybe TRBD1 (5 bases). This CDR3 is 15 amino acids long. In germline, CDR1 is ENHRY, CDR2 SYGVKD. V was pared by 6 bases and J by 0 bases, with 12 bases between. The CDR3 region is CAIRADIFSGNTIYF. The CDR3 coding sequence is TGTGCCATCAGGGCGGACATTTTCTCTGGAAACACCATATATTTT.

This clonotype has a single count. This could be a read error, since a much larger clone is one nucleotide away. The chain combines TRBV7-2 with TRBJ2-1; D unclear. The CDR3 is 14 residues long. Germline-derived CDR1 and CDR2 are SGHTA and FQGNSA. The CDR3 loop reads CASSAYGYQETQHF. In DNA form, the CDR3 reads TGTGCCAGCAGCGCGTACGGGTACCAAGAGACCCAGCACTTC. Complete variable domain (other parts from reference TRBV7-2 and TRBJ2-1): GAGVSQSPSNKVTEKGKDVELRCDPISGHTALYWYRQSLGQGLEFLIYFQGNSAPDKSGLPSDRFSAERTGGSVSTLTIQRTQQEDSAVYLCASSAYGYQETQHFGPGTRLTVL.

This clonotype was counted once. V gene TRBV29-1 combines with J gene TRBJ2-1; D is uncertain. CDR1 and CDR2 from the germline V gene are SQVTM and ANQGSEA. The CDR3 length is 14 residues. V was pared by 3 bases and J by 0 bases, with 9 bases between. CDR3 in amino acids: CSVDGAFSYNEQFF. CDR3 bases: TGCAGCGTTGACGGAGCCTTCTCCTACAATGAGCAGTTCTTC.

With regard to this clonotype: Relative to the germline gene, one junction end is altered; a read error may explain this. This chain connects TRBV6-5 to TRBJ2-1; 7 nucleotides agree with TRBD1. CDR1 and CDR2 from the germline V gene are MNHEY and SVGAGI. The CDR3 spans 16 residues. CDR3 in amino acids: CASSYSGDSSYDEQFF. CDR3 sequence (DNA): TGTGCCAGCAGTTACTCGGGGGACAGCTCCTACGATGAGCAGTTCTTC.

V and J are TRBV6-5 and TRBJ1-2; D is possibly TRBD1 (6 bases). V lost 0 bases and J lost 6, with 11 bases in between. This CDR3 has 14 residues. From germline, CDR1 is MNHEY and CDR2 SVGAGI. The DNA for the CDR3 is TGTGCCAGCAGTTACTCGACTACAGGGAATGGCTACACCTTC. Translation: CASSYSTTGNGYTF.

This clonotype was detected ten times or more. The gene calls are TRBV6-2 or TRBV6-3 and TRBJ2-3, with D possibly called TRBD1 or TRBD2 (5 bases each). Germline loops: CDR1 MNHEY, CDR2 SVGEGT. Trimming took 7 bases from V and 6 from J, leaving 17 bases between them. The CDR3 is 14 amino acids. The DNA for the CDR3 is TGTGCCAGCACTACAATCGGACGGGGCGATACGCAGTATTTT. It translates to CASTTIGRGDTQYF.

Ten or more counts support this clonotype. The chain recombines TRBV6-1 with TRBJ2-7, with 9 bases matching TRBD2. CDR1 is MNHNS and CDR2 is SASEGT in the germline V gene. The V and J ends lost 7 bases and 4 bases, in that order; junction bases with no gene match: 8. CDR3 length equals 14 residues. CDR3 nucleotides: TGTGCCAGCACTAAAGGGACTAGCCCATACGAGCAGTACTTC. This gives the protein CASTKGTSPYEQYF.

The rearrangement links TRBV19 to TRBJ2-5, with D unclear. The CDR3 sequence is 14 residues long. Germline CDR1 is LNHDA and CDR2 is SQIVND (reference sequence). Trimming pared 5 bases from V and 5 bases from J, leaving 15 bases between. CDR3 nucleotides: TGTGCCAGTAGTTCCGGATATGCGTCCGAGACCCAGTACTTC. This sequence encodes CASSSGYASETQYF.

This clonotype was seen many times. The V and J genes are TRBV5-1 and TRBJ2-1, with D perhaps matching TRBD2 (6 bases). Germline CDR1 SGHRS, CDR2 YFSETQ. V lost 0 bases and J 4 bases, leaving 14 bases between the germline ends. This CDR3 region has 16 residues. CDR3 amino acids: CASSLGAGTPYNEQFF. Here the CDR3 DNA reads TGCGCCAGCAGCTTGGGGGCCGGGACTCCTTACAATGAGCAGTTCTTC.

This chain links TRBV9 with TRBJ1-2, with 9 positions matching TRBD1. The CDR3 has 12 residues. After removal of 4 bases from V and 13 bases from J, the junction contained 8 bases not matched to a gene. The germline CDR1 and CDR2 sequences are SGDLS and YYNGEE. The CDR3 sequence is CASSPGQGSSTF. The CDR3 DNA reads TGTGCCAGCAGCCCCGGACAGGGGTCGAGCACCTTC.

The chain carries TRBV20-1 and TRBJ1-1; TRBD1 is a possible D gene (6 bases). This CDR3 has 14 amino acids. V was trimmed by 1 base and J by 7 bases, leaving 16 bases between them. Germline V gene data show CDR1 as DFQATT and CDR2 as SNEGSKA (reference sequence). The CDR3 reads CSARGPYRVNEAFF. In DNA, the CDR3 is TGCAGTGCTAGAGGCCCCTACAGGGTAAATGAAGCTTTCTTT.

At least ten counts were recorded for this clonotype. The V call is TRBV6-1, the J call TRBJ1-1; no firm D call. CDR1 is MNHNS, CDR2 SASEGT, per germline. This CDR3 is built from 12 residues. Trimming took off 7 bases at V and 5 bases at J, with 11 bases between the two ends. The CDR3 region has the DNA TGTGCCAGCAATGGGTTTTGGACTGAAGCTTTCTTT. Translating gives CASNGFWTEAFF.

This clonotype appeared many times. The chain carries TRBV7-3 and TRBJ1-2, with D possibly matching TRBD1 (6 bases). V was clipped by 6 bases and J by 6 bases, with 17 bases between them. The CDR3 is 14 residues long. From germline, CDR1 is SGHTA and CDR2 FQGTGA. The CDR3 here is CASSLRGSGDGYTF. In nucleotides, the CDR3 is TGTGCCAGCAGTCTTAGGGGGTCAGGGGATGGCTACACCTTC.

Only a few counts were recorded for this clonotype. This rearrangement joins TRBV19 to TRBJ1-5; perhaps TRBD1 as D (6 bases). V shed 7 bases and J shed 7 bases, with 14 bases lying between them. The CDR3 length is 13 residues. The V gene's germline CDR1 is LNHDA and CDR2 SQIVND (reference sequence). The CDR3 here is CASTNRDLQPQHF. In DNA form, the CDR3 reads TGTGCCAGTACAAACAGGGATTTACAGCCCCAGCATTTT.

The chain links TRBV2 to TRBJ2-1; 9 bases line up with TRBD1. The V segment lost 8 bases and the J segment 13 bases; nucleotides outside the gene matches: 15. The germline CDR1 and CDR2 sequences are SNHLY and FYNNEI. This CDR3 contains 14 residues. The CDR3 protein is CASGPGQGKSIQFF. The CDR3 DNA reads as TGTGCCAGCGGTCCTGGACAGGGGAAAAGCATTCAGTTCTTC.